This TCR beta chain was captured by sequencing in a study of T-cell memory formation after mild COVID-19. Whole-study findings and limits: Clones contracting over day 15 to 85 were CD4/CD8 balanced, with later expanders leaning CD4+. Among CD4+ contracting clones, most were CM and EM, and CD8+ ones EMRA.

This clonotype has a handful of counts. Antigen: not known. CDR3 length equals 14 residues. Per the germline V gene, CDR1 is SGHTA and CDR2 is FQGNSA. Deletions cut 6 bases from V and 1 base from J, with 10 bases between. Using its own MiXCR run on the 5' RACE reads, TCRdb lists one record per CDR3 protein. In the table there are more than 250,000 distinct CDR3 sequences, more than 15% of which are singletons. The receptor comes from a man younger than 35 who had mild COVID-19 (a few samples of this study predate the infection). Cell type and time point are not known. The sequenced sample consisted of PBMCs or a T cell subset sorted from them (not recorded which). The V gene is TRBV7-2, the J gene TRBJ1-5; perhaps TRBD1 as D (6 bases). The CDR3 loop reads CASRPTGSNQPQHF. DNA for the CDR3: TGTGCCAGCAGGCCAACAGGGAGCAATCAGCCCCAGCATTTT.